This TCR beta chain was sequenced in a study of T cell responses to AZD1222 COVID-19 vaccine. Study overall: Second-dose schedules of about 4 or about 12 weeks were combined.

In regard to this clone: Its specificity is not known.

Trimming shortened V by 0 bases and J by 8 bases, and 13 bases separated the two germline ends. The CDR3 extends over 15 amino acids. Germline values: CDR1 SGHNT, CDR2 YENEEA. Study findings and constraints: Reports say nearly half of spike-specific TCRs go after unmutated variant regions. It should be noted that donors were predominantly white British and more often female, and clonal diversity was possibly underestimated. Only a handful of AZD1222 recipients, roughly 6 in all, had baseline seropositivity.

Method: immunoSEQ multiplex PCR; TCRdb's copy keeps in-frame clones and lacks some. The data show under 150,000 clones, about 92% seen once. The chain is built from TRBV11-3 and TRBJ2-2; D is perhaps TRBD2 (5 bases). Specimen: peripheral blood, collected on day 0 of AZD1222 vaccination. This sequence originates from an adult in good health. CDR3 bases: TGTGCCAGCAGCTTAGATTCGGGAAGAGGAGGGGAGCTGTTTTTT. Encoded protein: CASSLDSGRGGELFF.